The present TCR beta chain was sequenced within a study of untreated major depressive disorder. This clone was counted a single time. Its cognate antigen is unknown. This table comes from immunoSEQ multiplex PCR, and its TCRdb copy is limited to in-frame clones, with some not included. The data hold approximately 12,000 clones, with about nine tenths observed a single time. The CDR3 has 14 residues. The ends lost 6 bases at V and 3 bases at J; junction bases unmatched: 4. Per the germline V gene, CDR1 is KGHSH and CDR2 is LQKENI. Patients had taken no psychiatric medication, including antidepressants, for at least 8 weeks before enrollment. From thawed PBMCs, CD4+ T cells were purified by negative selection. Study observations and caveats: CD4+ T cells from depressed patients used TRBV05-01 (Vbeta 5.1) more often than controls.

The receptor's source is a man under 40 with major depressive disorder. The sample consisted of CD4+ T cells from PBMCs. The V call is TRBV18, the J call TRBJ2-3; 9 bases align to TRBD2. DNA for the CDR3: TGTGCCAGCTCTCGACTAGCGGAGACAGATACGCAGTATTTT. Translating it yields CASSRLAETDTQYF.